One and the same sample provided the 29 T cell receptor beta chains below, sequenced in a study of beta chain features in type 1 diabetes. The sequenced template was cDNA made from the entire isolated RNA. Profiled with immunoSEQ multiplex PCR; TCRdb holds only in-frame clones, not every one. The table shows under 300,000 clones, with 25% to 30% occurring only once. Material: central memory CD4+ T cells from blood. These receptors all stem from a man aged 30-40 years in good health.

A few counts support this clone. The chain combines TRBV23-1 with TRBJ2-7, with D possibly TRBD2 on 5 matching bases. TRBV23-1 is sorted into the ORF group, with uncertain function. This CDR3 is built from 12 residues. V lost 8 bases and J lost 3, with 11 bases in between. CDR3 sequence (DNA): TGCGCCAGCCACCGACTAATCTACGAGCAGTACTTC. It yields the protein CASHRLIYEQYF.

The V gene is TRBV4-1, the J gene TRBJ2-1, with 13 nucleotides matching TRBD2. The CDR3 loop spans 18 amino acids. Trimming cost V 6 bases and J 8 bases; bases outside gene matches: 16. The germline V gene has CDR1 MGHRA and CDR2 YSYEKL. CDR3 DNA: TGCGCCAGCAGAACCCCGGGGACGACTAGCGGGAGGAGCGATGAGCAGTTCTTC. Its protein is CASRTPGTTSGRSDEQFF.

This clone was seen more than once but under ten times. The chain recombines TRBV7-2 with TRBJ2-1; no firm D call. Trimming left V 1 base short and J 6 bases short, with 10 bases between. This CDR3 spans 14 amino acids. In germline, CDR1 is SGHTA, CDR2 FQGNSA. The CDR3 spells CASSLVPQINEQFF. For the CDR3, the DNA is TGTGCCAGCAGCTTAGTACCTCAGATCAATGAGCAGTTCTTC.

The V gene is TRBV30, the J gene TRBJ2-7; D gene uncertain. V was cut by 4 bases and J by 6 bases, with 13 bases left in between. CDR3 length equals 12 residues. Germline V gene data show CDR1 as GTSNPN and CDR2 as SVGIG (reference sequence). The CDR3 loop reads CAWTDSGSEQYF. The CDR3 bases are TGTGCCTGGACTGACTCAGGCTCCGAGCAGTACTTC.

The chain couples TRBV7-2 to TRBJ2-5, with 7 bases identical to TRBD2. Germline loops: CDR1 SGHTA, CDR2 FQGNSA. The CDR3 loop spans 15 amino acids. V gave up 8 bases and J gave up 6 bases; unmatched junction bases: 15. CDR3 nucleotide sequence: TGTGCCAGCTACCCTCCCACGGGGGGAGCGAAGACCCAGTACTTC. Its protein product is CASYPPTGGAKTQYF.

The chain recombines TRBV6-5 with TRBJ2-7; maybe TRBD2 (6 bases). CDR3 size: 14 residues. Trimming left V 5 bases short and J 6 bases short, with 17 bases between. CDR1 is MNHEY, CDR2 SVGAGI, per germline. The CDR3 region is CASSRLASLGEQYF. CDR3 DNA sequence: TGTGCCAGCAGTCGGCTAGCGTCTCTGGGCGAGCAGTACTTC.

Here the CDR3 DNA reads TGTGCCAGCAGCGTAGCTGTTGGCGGATCCTACGAGCAGTACTTC. Its protein product is CASSVAVGGSYEQYF. The chain is built from TRBV9 and TRBJ2-7; D is unresolved. V was shortened by 0 bases and J by 1 base, with 11 bases between the two germline ends. The CDR3 consists of 15 residues. Germline values: CDR1 SGDLS, CDR2 YYNGEE.

This clone was counted only a few times. The chain has TRBV29-1 and TRBJ2-7; 11 positions agree with TRBD1. Germline V CDR1 and CDR2: SQVTM, ANQGSEA. The CDR3 contains 13 residues. J gave up 5 bases and V 6 bases, and 6 bases lay outside the gene matches. CDR3 DNA: TGCAGCGTAAAAGGACAGGGGGCTCACGAGCAGTACTTC. This encodes CSVKGQGAHEQYF.

This clone appeared a few times. The chain recombines TRBV29-1 with TRBJ2-3; 9 bases agree with TRBD1. The germline gives CDR1 SQVTM, CDR2 ANQGSEA. V lost 1 base, J lost 0 bases, and 2 bases stayed unmatched. CDR3 length: 15 amino acids. Here the CDR3 DNA reads TGCAGCGTTGAAGGGACAGGGGATAGCACAGATACGCAGTATTTT. It encodes CSVEGTGDSTDTQYF.

The V and J genes are TRBV27 and TRBJ2-7, with TRBD2 matching over 12 bases. Germline lookup yields CDR1 MNHEY and CDR2 SMNVEV (reference sequence). V shed 5 bases, J shed 3 bases, and the junction held 8 bases outside the gene matches. This CDR3 contains 16 residues. The CDR3 coding sequence is TGTGCCAGCAGTCGTGACCAACTAGCGGGGGGCTACGAGCAGTACTTC. Encoded protein: CASSRDQLAGGYEQYF.

This clone was observed at least ten times. The chain uses TRBV5-1 and TRBJ2-1, with D maybe TRBD2 (5 bases). V lost 2 bases and J lost 8, with 17 bases in between. The CDR3 spans 15 residues. Germline V gene data show CDR1 as SGHRS and CDR2 as YFSETQ. The chain's CDR3 is CASSFAGQTTDEQFF. Written as DNA, the CDR3 is TGCGCCAGCAGCTTCGCTGGGCAGACTACAGATGAGCAGTTCTTC.

The chain couples TRBV30 to TRBJ2-7; TRBD2 is a possible D gene (6 bases). The CDR3 contains 13 residues. V was shortened by 4 bases and J by 7 bases, with 17 bases between the two germline ends. Germline loops: CDR1 GTSNPN, CDR2 SVGIG (reference sequence). The CDR3 region is CAWIFGLPWEQYF. DNA of the CDR3: TGTGCCTGGATCTTCGGACTACCTTGGGAGCAGTACTTC.

This chain uses TRBV20-1 with TRBJ1-1, with D perhaps TRBD1 (5 bases). Per the germline V gene, CDR1 is DFQATT and CDR2 is SNEGSKA (reference sequence). The CDR3 is 11 residues long. Trimming left V 5 bases short and J 8 bases short, with 12 bases between. The CDR3 here is CSAGGRAEAFF. In DNA form, the CDR3 reads TGCAGTGCTGGGGGACGAGCCGAAGCTTTCTTT.

This clone was observed many times. This chain uses TRBV30 with TRBJ1-1, with TRBD1 matching over 8 bases. The ends lost 4 bases at V and 1 base at J; junction bases unmatched: 2. Per the germline V gene, CDR1 is GTSNPN and CDR2 is SVGIG (reference sequence). This CDR3 has 13 amino acids. The CDR3 region is CAWKDRENTEAFF. CDR3 coding DNA: TGTGCCTGGAAGGACAGGGAGAACACTGAAGCTTTCTTT.

A few counts support this clone. This chain uses TRBV7-2 with TRBJ2-5, with D maybe TRBD2 (5 bases). The CDR3 sequence is 15 residues long. The germline V and J ends were trimmed by 5 bases and 0 bases, with 13 bases remaining between them. In germline, CDR1 is SGHTA, CDR2 FQGNSA. CDR3: CASSIAGLYQETQYF. DNA for the CDR3: TGTGCCAGCAGCATCGCCGGACTTTACCAAGAGACCCAGTACTTC.

The chain carries TRBV7-2 and TRBJ2-7; TRBD1 matches 11 bases. Unmatched junction bases numbered 5, after V lost 5 bases and J lost 2 bases. This CDR3 has 15 residues. Germline V gives CDR1 SGHTA, CDR2 FQGNSA. For the CDR3, the DNA is TGTGCCAGCAGCACCGGGACAGGGGGGCCCTACGAGCAGTACTTC. This sequence encodes CASSTGTGGPYEQYF.

With regard to this clone: This sample includes further DNA sequences coding for the same CDR3. The chain employs TRBV9 and TRBJ2-3; TRBD2 matches 16 bases. The CDR3 sequence is 16 residues long. Losses at the gene ends were 2 bases for V and 3 bases for J; bases not matched to a gene: 0. Germline CDR1 and CDR2: SGDLS and YYNGEE. The CDR3 protein is CASSVGLAGGTDTQYF. Written as DNA, the CDR3 is TGTGCCAGCAGCGTGGGACTAGCGGGAGGGACAGATACGCAGTATTTT. The whole variable domain, remainder taken from reference TRBV9 and TRBJ2-3, is DSGVTQTPKHLITATGQRVTLRCSPRSGDLSVYWYQQSLDQGLQFLIQYYNGEERAKGNILERFSAQQFPDLHSELNLSSLELGDSALYFCASSVGLAGGTDTQYFGPGTRLTVL.

The CDR3 loop reads CASSQLAEKEYF. The CDR3 coding sequence is TGTGCCAGCAGCCAACTAGCGGAAAAGGAGTACTTC. This rearrangement joins TRBV6-5 to TRBJ2-7; 8 bases match TRBD2. V gave up 6 bases and J gave up 11 bases; unmatched junction bases: 9. CDR1 and CDR2 from the germline V gene are MNHEY and SVGAGI. The CDR3 covers 12 residues.

This clone has a handful of counts. This rearrangement joins TRBV4-2 to TRBJ2-3, with a possible D match to TRBD1 (5 bases). CDR1 and CDR2 (germline): LGHNA, YNFKEQ. This CDR3 region has 15 residues. V lost 4 bases, J lost 0 bases, and 11 bases lay in between. CDR3 amino acids: CASSPRQSSTDTQYF. For the CDR3, the DNA is TGTGCCAGCAGCCCAAGACAGTCTAGCACAGATACGCAGTATTTT.

This clone was picked up a small number of times. V is TRBV7-2 and J is TRBJ2-6; no definite D call. The V gene's germline CDR1 is SGHTA and CDR2 FQGNSA. V was shortened by 1 base and J by 2 bases, with 15 bases between the two germline ends. The CDR3 is made up of 18 amino acids. CDR3 DNA: TGTGCCAGCAGCTTAGTTCGGTCAGGACGGCCTGGGGCCAACGTCCTGACTTTC. This codes for CASSLVRSGRPGANVLTF.

The J gene is TRBJ2-7, the V gene TRBV29-1, with TRBD2 matching 8 bases. The V and J ends lost 6 bases and 5 bases, in that order; junction bases with no gene match: 9. CDR1 SQVTM and CDR2 ANQGSEA come from the germline V gene. The CDR3 length is 13 residues. The CDR3 loop is CSVPYGRGDEQYF. The CDR3 DNA sequence: TGCAGCGTCCCGTACGGGAGGGGGGACGAGCAGTACTTC.

This chain joins TRBV27 and TRBJ2-6, with 7 bases fitting TRBD1. The CDR3 spans 19 residues. The V segment lost 0 bases and the J segment 2 bases; nucleotides outside the gene matches: 10. Germline lookup yields CDR1 MNHEY and CDR2 SMNVEV (reference sequence). This CDR3 is CASSLSPRTGRPGANVLTF. The CDR3 DNA follows: TGTGCCAGCAGTTTATCACCTAGGACAGGTCGGCCTGGGGCCAACGTCCTGACTTTC.

Only a few counts were recorded for this clone. The chain uses TRBV29-1 and TRBJ2-1, with D tentatively TRBD2 (5 bases). Germline V gene data show CDR1 as SQVTM and CDR2 as ANQGSEA. With 3 bases removed from V and 9 bases from J, the gap between germline ends came to 9 bases. CDR3 length: 11 amino acids. In nucleotides, the CDR3 is TGCAGCGTTGAGGTGCGGGTTGAGCAGTTCTTC. It specifies CSVEVRVEQFF.

In its sample, this clone was seen a few times. This chain links TRBV30 with TRBJ1-3; D might be TRBD1 (6 bases). This CDR3 has 13 residues. The V gene lost 3 bases and the J gene lost 4 bases, with 10 bases spanning the gap. Germline CDR1 is GTSNPN and CDR2 is SVGIG (reference sequence). The CDR3 is CAWRTQGGNTIYF. CDR3 DNA: TGTGCCTGGAGGACGCAGGGGGGAAACACCATATATTTT.

This clone was counted at least ten times. Other DNA sequences in the same sample also yield this CDR3. The chain is built from TRBV7-8 and TRBJ2-5, with 12 nucleotides matching TRBD2. Germline V gene lookup returns CDR1 SGHVS and CDR2 FQNEAQ. With V trimmed by 0 bases and J by 3 bases, 5 bases remained unmatched. This CDR3 has 17 amino acids. The CDR3 DNA is TGTGCCAGCAGCTTAGCGTCCCTAGCGGGGGGGGAAGAGACCCAGTACTTC. Translation: CASSLASLAGGEETQYF. Combining the CDR3 with reference TRBV7-8 and TRBJ2-5 gives the whole variable domain GAGVSQSPRYKVAKRGQDVALRCDPISGHVSLFWYQQALGQGPEFLTYFQNEAQLDKSGLPSDRFFAERPEGSVSTLKIQRTQQEDSAVYLCASSLASLAGGEETQYFGPGTRLLVL.

The gene calls are TRBV7-2 and TRBJ2-3, with a possible D match to TRBD2 (5 bases). This CDR3 is 13 amino acids long. Germline V gives CDR1 SGHTA, CDR2 FQGNSA. The V gene lost 4 bases and the J gene lost 4 bases, with 9 bases spanning the gap. The CDR3 DNA reads as TGTGCCAGCAGCTCCACTAGAGCAGATACGCAGTATTTT. Its translation: CASSSTRADTQYF. The full variable domain, its missing parts supplied by reference TRBV7-2 and TRBJ2-3, is GAGVSQSPSNKVTEKGKDVELRCDPISGHTALYWYRQSLGQGLEFLIYFQGNSAPDKSGLPSDRFSAERTGGSVSTLTIQRTQQEDSAVYLCASSSTRADTQYFGPGTRLTVL.

The V call is TRBV2, the J call TRBJ2-6; D is uncertain. CDR1 and CDR2 from the germline V gene are SNHLY and FYNNEI. The CDR3 is 15 amino acids. Trimming pared 5 bases from V and 2 bases from J, leaving 10 bases between. The CDR3 sequence is CASSFGAAGANVLTF. The CDR3 region has the DNA TGTGCCAGCAGTTTCGGCGCAGCTGGGGCCAACGTCCTGACTTTC.

The rearrangement uses TRBV30 and TRBJ1-1; 9 positions agree with TRBD1. V was pared by 2 bases and J by 7 bases, with 5 bases of the junction left unmatched. This CDR3 spans 13 amino acids. The V gene's germline CDR1 is GTSNPN and CDR2 SVGIG (reference sequence). CDR3: CAWSQDRGGEAFF. DNA of the CDR3: TGTGCCTGGAGTCAGGACAGGGGCGGTGAAGCTTTCTTT.

This clone was seen only a few times. The genes are TRBV28 and TRBJ2-7; D is ambiguous. V gave up 6 bases and J gave up 2 bases, with 14 bases separating them. Germline CDR1 is MDHEN and CDR2 is SYDVKM. The CDR3 covers 14 residues. CDR3 DNA sequence: TGTGCCAGCAGCCGCGGAGACACCCCCTACGAGCAGTACTTC. Translating it yields CASSRGDTPYEQYF.